The sequence of this T cell receptor beta chain was determined in a study of neoadjuvant anti-PD-1 for oral cavity cancer. In the study overall: Patients without progression received a fourth nivolumab dose around day 43, then surgical resection on days 50-56.

Survey sequencing of tumors mostly used roughly 4.8 ug DNA, two replicates. Sequencing used immunoSEQ multiplex PCR; TCRdb keeps in-frame clones, though not all of them. The table lists around 35,000 clones, over 30% of them singletons. General observations from the study: Each response group had just a few patients in TCR analyses.

Germline assignment: CDR1 SGHKS and CDR2 YYEKEE (reference sequence). After removal of 4 bases from V and 3 bases from J, the junction contained 11 bases not matched to a gene. This CDR3 is built from 16 residues. The sample holds a few counts of this clone. Antigen: not known. The time point: after neoadjuvant nivolumab, at surgical resection. The sequence derives from a person aged 35-79 years with oral cavity squamous cell carcinoma. Sequenced here: tumor tissue, sampled after nivolumab (anti-PD-1) treatment. V gene TRBV5-5 combines with J gene TRBJ1-2; 8 bases align to TRBD1. The CDR3 bases are TGTGCCAGCAGCCAAGGACAGGGCCTCCGGGACTATGGCTACACCTTC. Protein product: CASSQGQGLRDYGYTF.